The next 21 T cell receptor beta chains were all read from a single sample in a study of a mutant IDH1 vaccine in newly diagnosed glioma. Generated by immunoSEQ multiplex PCR, the TCRdb table keeps only in-frame clones and is missing some. The sample consists of approximately 92,000 clones, roughly 85% of them appearing once. Time point reported: baseline, week 1 (first vaccination visit). Regarding treatment: pre-vaccination baseline after standard-of-care therapy. The sequences come from PBMCs, collected from a glioma patient treated with radiotherapy, temozolomide or both. The receptors come from a woman between 50 and 59 years old with glioma.

The CDR3 is CASSWTYEREQYF. CDR3 DNA sequence: TGTGCCAGCAGTTGGACTTACGAGAGGGAGCAGTACTTC. V and J are TRBV13 and TRBJ2-7, with D possibly TRBD2 on 5 matching bases. Trimming took off 6 bases at V and 7 bases at J, with 16 bases between the two ends. This CDR3 spans 13 amino acids. Germline V CDR1 and CDR2: PRHDT, FYEKMQ (reference sequence).

This clone was recorded a few times. This chain links TRBV6-5 with TRBJ1-1, with 9 bases identical to TRBD1. Looked up from germline, CDR1 is MNHEY and CDR2 is SVGAGI. J was trimmed by 2 bases and V by 5 bases; bases with no gene match: 3. This CDR3 is 14 amino acids long. CDR3 nucleotides: TGTGCCAGCAGTCTACAGGGGGCTAACACTGAAGCTTTCTTT. Its protein is CASSLQGANTEAFF.

The rearrangement links TRBV7-2 to TRBJ1-3, with 8 bases lining up with TRBD1. After removal of 6 bases from V and 5 bases from J, the junction contained 3 bases not matched to a gene. The length of the CDR3 is 13 residues. Germline V lookup: CDR1 SGHTA, CDR2 FQGNSA. The CDR3 reads CASRTGARNTIYF. The CDR3 DNA sequence: TGTGCCAGCAGGACAGGGGCACGAAACACCATATATTTT. Full variable domain (rest looked up from reference TRBV7-2 and TRBJ1-3): GAGVSQSPSNKVTEKGKDVELRCDPISGHTALYWYRQSLGQGLEFLIYFQGNSAPDKSGLPSDRFSAERTGGSVSTLTIQRTQQEDSAVYLCASRTGARNTIYFGEGSWLTVV.

DNA of the CDR3: TGTGCCTGGAGTGTATATGAGTACAATCAGCCCCAGCATTTT. Its protein is CAWSVYEYNQPQHF. This sequence joins TRBV30 and TRBJ1-5; D not certain. CDR1 is GTSNPN, CDR2 SVGIG, per germline (reference sequence). The CDR3 contains 14 residues. The V end lost 0 bases, the J end lost 3 bases, and 9 bases lay between the germline ends.

J is TRBJ1-2 and V is TRBV5-1, with TRBD1 identical over 7 bases. The germline V gene has CDR1 SGHRS and CDR2 YFSETQ. The CDR3 is 17 amino acids. V lost 1 base to trimming and J lost 1 base; unmatched junction nucleotides: 10. CDR3 sequence: CASSLSGPGGGNYGYTF. The DNA of the CDR3 is TGCGCCAGCAGCTTGTCCGGACCAGGGGGTGGTAACTATGGCTACACCTTC.

The chain employs TRBV5-1 and TRBJ2-7, with 7 bases aligning to TRBD1. V dropped 7 bases and J dropped 2; count of bases not matched to a gene: 3. The germline V gene has CDR1 SGHRS and CDR2 YFSETQ. The CDR3 contains 12 residues. CDR3 region: CASGTEPYEQYF. The CDR3 coding sequence is TGCGCCAGCGGGACAGAACCCTACGAGCAGTACTTC.

This rearrangement joins TRBV20-1 to TRBJ1-2; D not resolved. The V end was cut by 5 bases, the J end by 8 bases, with 9 bases between. The CDR3 extends over 10 amino acids. Per the germline V gene, CDR1 is DFQATT and CDR2 is SNEGSKA (reference sequence). The CDR3 sequence: CSAQFEGYTF. The CDR3 nucleotides are TGCAGTGCTCAGTTCGAAGGCTACACCTTC.

The J gene is TRBJ2-7, the V gene TRBV7-8; D is tentatively TRBD1 or TRBD2 (5 bases each). The CDR3 extends over 13 amino acids. V was cut by 5 bases and J by 5 bases, with 13 bases left in between. The germline CDR1 and CDR2 sequences are SGHVS and FQNEAQ. The CDR3 region is CASSTNWGNEQYF. CDR3 bases: TGTGCCAGCAGCACTAATTGGGGGAACGAGCAGTACTTC.

The chain couples TRBV5-1 to TRBJ1-2; TRBD1 is a possible D gene (5 bases). Trimming took 0 bases from V and 4 from J, leaving 10 bases between them. Germline-derived CDR1 and CDR2 are SGHRS and YFSETQ. The CDR3 consists of 14 residues. In DNA, the CDR3 is TGCGCCAGCAGCTTGGTACTCGGGGGCTATGGCTACACCTTC. This codes for CASSLVLGGYGYTF.

This chain uses TRBV5-4 with TRBJ2-3; TRBD2 matches 15 bases. Trimming removed 4 bases from V and 1 base from J; junction bases left unmatched: 7. This CDR3 is built from 18 residues. Germline values: CDR1 SGHNT, CDR2 YYREEE (reference sequence). CDR3 amino acids: CASSPGTSGGIGTDTQYF. In DNA form, the CDR3 reads TGTGCCAGCAGCCCAGGGACTAGCGGGGGGATCGGCACAGATACGCAGTATTTT.

The chain uses TRBV5-4 and TRBJ2-5, with D possibly TRBD2 on 6 matching bases. The V and J ends lost 2 bases and 3 bases respectively, with 17 bases between them. The CDR3 has 16 amino acids. Germline V gene data show CDR1 as SGHNT and CDR2 as YYREEE (reference sequence). The CDR3 nucleotides read TGTGCCAGCAGCTTCCCGCCTGAGGGAGGAAAAGAGACCCAGTACTTC. It specifies CASSFPPEGGKETQYF.

V usage is TRBV9 and J usage is TRBJ2-2; TRBD1 matches at 7 bases. The CDR3 extends over 15 amino acids. V shed 5 bases and J 1 base; nucleotides not matched to a gene: 5. The germline CDR1 and CDR2 sequences are SGDLS and YYNGEE. CDR3 bases: TGTGCCAGCAGAGGGGACAGATGGAACACCGGGGAGCTGTTTTTT. This encodes CASRGDRWNTGELFF.

V is TRBV6-5 and J is TRBJ1-1; no clear D gene. Germline CDR1 MNHEY, CDR2 SVGAGI. V shed 6 bases and J shed 4 bases, with 6 bases lying between them. The CDR3 is 11 residues long. CDR3 amino acids: CASSSATEAFF. The CDR3 DNA is TGTGCCAGCAGCTCGGCCACTGAAGCTTTCTTT.

This clone came up once. This chain connects TRBV4-1 to TRBJ1-3, with TRBD1 as a possible D gene (6 bases). This CDR3 spans 16 amino acids. V shed 3 bases and J shed 0 bases, with 12 bases lying between them. The germline V gene encodes CDR1 MGHRA and CDR2 YSYEKL. CDR3 nucleotides: TGCGCCAGCAGCCAGCAGGAGGGGGGCTCTGGAAACACCATATATTTT. Amino acids: CASSQQEGGSGNTIYF.

This rearrangement joins TRBV7-9 to TRBJ2-7, with D possibly being TRBD2 (6 bases). The germline V and J ends were trimmed by 5 bases and 6 bases, with 14 bases remaining between them. This CDR3 comprises 13 residues. CDR1 is SEHNR, CDR2 FQNEAQ, per germline (reference sequence). CDR3 protein: CASSPPAGGEQYF. The CDR3 nucleotides read TGTGCCAGCAGCCCCCCAGCGGGTGGCGAGCAGTACTTC. Supplemented by reference TRBV7-9 and TRBJ2-7, the full variable domain reads DTGVSQNPRHKITKRGQNVTFRCDPISEHNRLYWYRQTLGQGPEFLTYFQNEAQLEKSRLLSDRFSAERPKGSFSTLEIQRTEQGDSAMYLCASSPPAGGEQYFGPGTRLTVT.

V usage is TRBV5-5 and J usage is TRBJ2-7; D unclear. The CDR3 covers 14 residues. Looked up from germline, CDR1 is SGHKS and CDR2 is YYEKEE (reference sequence). Trimming removed 0 bases at V and 0 bases at J, with 7 bases between. CDR3 loop: CASSLGHFSYEQYF. In nucleotides, the CDR3 is TGTGCCAGCAGCTTGGGGCACTTCTCCTACGAGCAGTACTTC.

CDR3 sequence (DNA): TGTGCCAGCAGTTACTCCGCGAAAAACCTAGGCACGCAGTATTTT. This translates into CASSYSAKNLGTQYF. V gene TRBV6-5 combines with J gene TRBJ2-3; unclear D gene. The ends were cut back, 0 bases at V and 9 bases at J, with 16 bases in the middle. Germline loops: CDR1 MNHEY, CDR2 SVGAGI. The CDR3 totals 15 residues.

This chain links TRBV6-6 with TRBJ2-7; D is undetermined. V was trimmed by 2 bases and J by 3 bases, leaving 8 bases between them. Germline loops: CDR1 MNHNY, CDR2 SVGAGI (reference sequence). The CDR3 consists of 13 residues. The CDR3 spells CASSYLNDYEQYF. In nucleotides, the CDR3 is TGTGCCAGCAGTTACCTAAACGACTACGAGCAGTACTTC.

The V gene is TRBV2, the J gene TRBJ2-2; possibly TRBD1 for D (5 bases). Deletions cut 3 bases from V and 5 bases from J, with 10 bases between. This CDR3 region has 14 residues. CDR1 is SNHLY, CDR2 FYNNEI, per germline. The CDR3 here is CASSDYRPTGELFF. Written as DNA, the CDR3 is TGTGCCAGCAGTGATTACAGGCCGACCGGGGAGCTGTTTTTT.

The V gene is TRBV9, the J gene TRBJ2-7, with D perhaps TRBD1 or TRBD2 (5 bases each). The CDR3 loop spans 18 amino acids. Germline V gene lookup returns CDR1 SGDLS and CDR2 YYNGEE. The ends were cut back, 0 bases at V and 0 bases at J, with 19 bases in the middle. CDR3 region: CASSVGSGALRGSYEQYF. The CDR3 DNA reads as TGTGCCAGCAGCGTAGGATCCGGGGCGCTTCGTGGCTCCTACGAGCAGTACTTC. Complete variable domain (other parts from reference TRBV9 and TRBJ2-7): DSGVTQTPKHLITATGQRVTLRCSPRSGDLSVYWYQQSLDQGLQFLIQYYNGEERAKGNILERFSAQQFPDLHSELNLSSLELGDSALYFCASSVGSGALRGSYEQYFGPGTRLTVT.

V is TRBV19 and J is TRBJ2-7; the D gene is possibly TRBD1 (6 bases). V was trimmed by 1 base and J by 3 bases, leaving 10 bases between them. In germline, CDR1 is LNHDA, CDR2 SQIVND (reference sequence). CDR3 length: 14 residues. The CDR3 sequence: CASSIARGGYEQYF. The DNA for the CDR3 is TGTGCCAGTAGTATAGCCAGGGGCGGCTACGAGCAGTACTTC.